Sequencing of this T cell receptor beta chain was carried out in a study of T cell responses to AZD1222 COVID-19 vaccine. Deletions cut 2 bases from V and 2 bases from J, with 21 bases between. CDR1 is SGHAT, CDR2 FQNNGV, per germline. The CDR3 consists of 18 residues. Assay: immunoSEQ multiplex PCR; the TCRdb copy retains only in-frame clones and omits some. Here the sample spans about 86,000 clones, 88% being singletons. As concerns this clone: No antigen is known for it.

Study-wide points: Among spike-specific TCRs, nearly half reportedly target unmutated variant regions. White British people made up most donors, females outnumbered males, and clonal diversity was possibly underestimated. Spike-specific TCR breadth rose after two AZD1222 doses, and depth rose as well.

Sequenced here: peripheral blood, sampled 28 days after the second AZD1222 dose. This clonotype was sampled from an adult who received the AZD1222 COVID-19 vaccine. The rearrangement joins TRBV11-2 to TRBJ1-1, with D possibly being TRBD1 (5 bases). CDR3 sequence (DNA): TGTGCCAGCAGCTTATCGCGGGGGGGTGGGTGGCTAAACACTGAAGCTTTCTTT. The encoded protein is CASSLSRGGGWLNTEAFF.